This T cell receptor (beta chain) is from a study of blood T cell repertoires in COVID-19. About the research overall: In each case, the material was cDNA or gDNA derived from T cells, B-cell-depleted T cells, or PBMCs.

Per the authors' pipeline: Researchers report that nucleated cell counts were estimated from reference gene primer amplification. Repertoires were generated with immunoSEQ multiplex PCR, while TCRdb's copy carries only in-frame clones and drops some. That table gives V, J and clone size, and the DNA gave D and trimming. This table holds roughly 180,000 clones, roughly 83% found once. The clonotype comes from a woman aged 40 to 50 with COVID-19, enrolled during active disease. Material for sequencing was peripheral blood.

The CDR3 here is CATSDPVPPDTQYF. The CDR3 nucleotides are TGTGCCACCAGTGATCCTGTCCCCCCAGATACGCAGTATTTT. This chain uses TRBV24-1 with TRBJ2-3; D not resolved. Per germline, CDR1 KGHDR and CDR2 SFDVKD. The CDR3 covers 14 residues. V shed 3 bases and J shed 4 bases, with 10 bases lying between them.